This T cell receptor beta chain was retrieved from a study of shared clonotypes between healthy human individuals. Across the study: Participating donors consisted of a couple of women and a few men aged 18 to 49.

The CDR3 consists of 12 residues. V lost 2 bases to trimming and J lost 12 bases, with 11 bases between them. The germline CDR1 and CDR2 sequences are SNHLY and FYNNEI. This clone was seen just once. The antigen is undetermined. It was CD45RO-negative cells, positively selected for CCR7, that made up naive CD8 cells, with terminally differentiated effector memory CD45RA+ cells excluded. In replicate PCRs of sorted subsets, approximately 210 ng DNA, approximately 32,000 T cell genomes, was used. Sequencing was performed with immunoSEQ multiplex PCR; in TCRdb, only in-frame clones are kept and a portion is missing. Of around 640,000 clones detected, roughly 95% appear once; the ten largest clones hold 0.095% to 0.13%. Findings and limits, study-wide: Tissue TCR repertoires likely differ from these blood-only repertoires.

The sample taken for sequencing was naive CD8+ T cells sorted from blood. The source is a woman aged 30 to 39 in good health. The chain carries TRBV2 and TRBJ2-1; D remains ambiguous. CDR3 sequence (DNA): TGTGCCAGCAGTGAAAGGGCTCCGGGGCAGTTCTTC. Translating it yields CASSERAPGQFF.